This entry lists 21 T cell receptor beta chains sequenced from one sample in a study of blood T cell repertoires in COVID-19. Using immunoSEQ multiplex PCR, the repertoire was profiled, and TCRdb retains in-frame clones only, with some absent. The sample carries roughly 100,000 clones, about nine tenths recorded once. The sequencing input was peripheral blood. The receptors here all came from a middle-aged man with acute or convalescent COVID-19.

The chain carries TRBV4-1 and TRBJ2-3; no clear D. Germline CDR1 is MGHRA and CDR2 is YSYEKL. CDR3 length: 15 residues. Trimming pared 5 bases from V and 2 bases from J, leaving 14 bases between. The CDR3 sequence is CASSFKWAFTDTQYF. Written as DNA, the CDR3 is TGCGCCAGCAGCTTTAAGTGGGCTTTCACAGATACGCAGTATTTT.

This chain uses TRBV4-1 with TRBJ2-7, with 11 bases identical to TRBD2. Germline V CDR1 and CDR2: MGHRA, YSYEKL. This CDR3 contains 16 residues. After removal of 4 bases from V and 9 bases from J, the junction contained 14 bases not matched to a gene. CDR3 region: CASSPAGLAERAGQYF. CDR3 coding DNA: TGCGCCAGCAGCCCAGCGGGACTAGCGGAACGAGCCGGGCAGTACTTC.

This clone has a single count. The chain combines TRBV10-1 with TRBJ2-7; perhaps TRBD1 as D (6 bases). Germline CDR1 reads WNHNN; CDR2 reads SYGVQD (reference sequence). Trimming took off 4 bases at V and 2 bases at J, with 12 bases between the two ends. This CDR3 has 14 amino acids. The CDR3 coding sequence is TGCGCCAGCAGTGGGGGAAACAGGGCCTACGAGCAGTACTTC. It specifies CASSGGNRAYEQYF.

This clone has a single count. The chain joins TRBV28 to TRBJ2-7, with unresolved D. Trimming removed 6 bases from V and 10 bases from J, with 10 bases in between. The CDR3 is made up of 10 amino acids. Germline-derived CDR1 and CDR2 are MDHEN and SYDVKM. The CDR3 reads CASSRALQYF. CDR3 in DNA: TGTGCCAGCAGCCGCGCCCTCCAGTACTTC.

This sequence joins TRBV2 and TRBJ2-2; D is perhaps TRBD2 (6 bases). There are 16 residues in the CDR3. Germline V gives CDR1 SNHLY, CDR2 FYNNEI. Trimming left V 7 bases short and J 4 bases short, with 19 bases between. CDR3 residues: CASIGGDGLGTGELFF. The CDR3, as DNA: TGTGCCAGCATCGGCGGGGACGGCTTGGGCACCGGGGAGCTGTTTTTT.

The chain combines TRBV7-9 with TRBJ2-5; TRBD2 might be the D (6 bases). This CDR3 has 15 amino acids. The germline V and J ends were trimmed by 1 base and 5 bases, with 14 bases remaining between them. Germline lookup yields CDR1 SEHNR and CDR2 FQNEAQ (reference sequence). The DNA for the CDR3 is TGTGCCAGCAGCTTAGATGAGGGGAGGATGGAGACCCAGTACTTC. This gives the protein CASSLDEGRMETQYF.

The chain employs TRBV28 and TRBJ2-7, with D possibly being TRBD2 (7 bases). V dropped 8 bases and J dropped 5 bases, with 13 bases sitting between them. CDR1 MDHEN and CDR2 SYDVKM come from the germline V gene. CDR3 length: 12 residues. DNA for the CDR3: TGTGCCAGCCGGGGGGCGAAGAACGAGCAGTACTTC. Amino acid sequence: CASRGAKNEQYF.

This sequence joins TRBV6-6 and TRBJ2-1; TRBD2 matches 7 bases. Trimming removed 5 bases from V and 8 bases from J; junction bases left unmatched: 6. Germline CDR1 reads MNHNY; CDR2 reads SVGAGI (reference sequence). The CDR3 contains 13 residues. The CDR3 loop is CASSEAGAHEQFF. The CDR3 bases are TGTGCCAGCAGTGAGGCGGGAGCCCATGAGCAGTTCTTC.

This CDR3 is CASSLAQGTEAFF. CDR3 DNA: TGTGCCAGCAGCTTAGCGCAGGGTACTGAAGCTTTCTTT. V gene TRBV7-2 combines with J gene TRBJ1-1, with a possible D match to TRBD1 (5 bases). This CDR3 has 13 amino acids. Germline assignment: CDR1 SGHTA and CDR2 FQGNSA. Trimming took off 0 bases at V and 5 bases at J, with 7 bases between the two ends.

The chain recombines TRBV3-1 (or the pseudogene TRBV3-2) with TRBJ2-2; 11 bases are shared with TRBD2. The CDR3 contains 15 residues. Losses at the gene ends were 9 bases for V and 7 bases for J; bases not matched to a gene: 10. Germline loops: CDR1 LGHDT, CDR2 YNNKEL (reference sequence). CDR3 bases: TGTGCCAGTTCGTTAGCGGGAGGGTCCTACGGGGAGCTGTTTTTT. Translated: CASSLAGGSYGELFF.

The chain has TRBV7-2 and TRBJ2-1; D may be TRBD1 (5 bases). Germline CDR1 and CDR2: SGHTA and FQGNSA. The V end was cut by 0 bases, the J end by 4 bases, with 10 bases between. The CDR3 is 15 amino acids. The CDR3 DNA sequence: TGTGCCAGCAGCTTAGCGGCAGGGCCTTACAATGAGCAGTTCTTC. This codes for CASSLAAGPYNEQFF.

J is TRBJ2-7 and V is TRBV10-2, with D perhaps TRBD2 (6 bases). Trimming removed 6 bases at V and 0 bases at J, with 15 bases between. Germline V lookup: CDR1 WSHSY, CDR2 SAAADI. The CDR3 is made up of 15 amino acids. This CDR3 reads CASRRAGLSSYEQYF. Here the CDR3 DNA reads TGCGCCAGCAGACGAGCGGGCCTAAGCTCCTACGAGCAGTACTTC.

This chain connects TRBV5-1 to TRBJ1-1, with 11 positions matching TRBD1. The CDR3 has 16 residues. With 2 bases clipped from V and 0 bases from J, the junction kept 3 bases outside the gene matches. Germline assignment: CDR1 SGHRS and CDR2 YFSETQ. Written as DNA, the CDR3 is TGCGCCAGCAGCTTCCGGACAGGGGGCCTGAACACTGAAGCTTTCTTT. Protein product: CASSFRTGGLNTEAFF.

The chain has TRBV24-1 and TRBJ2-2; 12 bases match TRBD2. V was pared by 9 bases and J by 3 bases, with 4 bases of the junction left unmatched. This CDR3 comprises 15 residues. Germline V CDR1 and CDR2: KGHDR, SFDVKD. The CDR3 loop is CATAGLAGHTGELFF. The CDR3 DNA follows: TGTGCCACCGCCGGACTAGCGGGGCACACCGGGGAGCTGTTTTTT.

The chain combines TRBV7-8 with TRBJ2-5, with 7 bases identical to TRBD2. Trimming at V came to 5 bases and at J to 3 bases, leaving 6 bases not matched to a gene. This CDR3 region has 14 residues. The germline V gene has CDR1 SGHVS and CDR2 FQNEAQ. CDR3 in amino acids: CASSRLADEETQYF. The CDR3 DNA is TGTGCCAGCAGCCGACTAGCTGATGAAGAGACCCAGTACTTC.

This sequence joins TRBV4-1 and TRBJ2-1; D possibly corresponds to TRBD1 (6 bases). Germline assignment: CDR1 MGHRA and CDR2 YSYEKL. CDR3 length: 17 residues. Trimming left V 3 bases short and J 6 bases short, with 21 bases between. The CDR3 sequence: CASSQLATGYQGNEQFF. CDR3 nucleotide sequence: TGCGCCAGCAGCCAGTTGGCTACAGGGTACCAAGGCAATGAGCAGTTCTTC.

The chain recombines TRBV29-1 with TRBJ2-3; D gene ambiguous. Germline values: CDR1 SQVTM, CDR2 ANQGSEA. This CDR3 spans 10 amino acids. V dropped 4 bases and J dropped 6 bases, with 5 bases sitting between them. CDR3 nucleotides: TGCAGCGTTGTACGGGATACGCAGTATTTT. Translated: CSVVRDTQYF.

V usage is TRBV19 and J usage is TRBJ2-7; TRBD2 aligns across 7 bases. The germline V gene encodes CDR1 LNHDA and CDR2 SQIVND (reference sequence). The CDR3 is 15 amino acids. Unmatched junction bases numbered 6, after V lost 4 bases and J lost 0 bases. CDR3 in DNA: TGTGCCAGTAGTAATCCGGCTAGCGGCTCCTACGAGCAGTACTTC. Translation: CASSNPASGSYEQYF.

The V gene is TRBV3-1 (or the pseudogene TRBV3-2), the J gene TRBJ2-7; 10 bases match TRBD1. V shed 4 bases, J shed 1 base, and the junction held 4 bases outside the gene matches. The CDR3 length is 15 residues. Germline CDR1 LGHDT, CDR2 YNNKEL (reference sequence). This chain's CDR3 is CASSRRDRGSYEQYF. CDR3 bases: TGTGCCAGCAGCCGCCGGGACAGGGGATCCTACGAGCAGTACTTC.

CDR3 sequence reads: CASSPVQRDSNSPLHF. Written as DNA, the CDR3 is TGTGCCAGCTCACCGGTCCAACGGGACTCTAATTCACCCCTCCACTTT. The J gene is TRBJ1-6, the V gene TRBV18; a weak D match, TRBD1 (5 bases). V lost 3 bases to trimming and J lost 6 bases, with 15 bases between them. This CDR3 region has 16 residues. The germline V gene encodes CDR1 KGHSH and CDR2 LQKENI.

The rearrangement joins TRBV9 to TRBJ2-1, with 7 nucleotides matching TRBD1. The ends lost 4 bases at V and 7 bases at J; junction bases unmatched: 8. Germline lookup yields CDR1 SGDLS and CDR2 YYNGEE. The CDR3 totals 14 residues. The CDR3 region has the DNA TGTGCCAGCAGCCCACAGGGGCTATCAAATGAGCAGTTCTTC. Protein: CASSPQGLSNEQFF.